The clone carrying this T cell receptor beta chain was counted only a few times. As yet, its antigen is unknown. The data were obtained in a study of T cells after yellow fever vaccination. Whole-study context: The SMART-Seq v4 Ultra Low Input method served to prepare the low-cell-number fractions. Broader study findings: Most clones from primary vaccination were detected again post-booster (roughly 96% CD4, around 88% CD8). Across the CD4 and CD8 compartments, a small share of clonotypes was present in both.

Universal primer sites and UMIs were introduced during 5'RACE template-switching synthesis of TCR cDNA. One entry per CDR3 protein results from TCRdb running MiXCR on the 5' RACE reads. The table has 300,000 to 400,000 distinct CDR3 sequences, around 8.1% seen once. The CDR3 contains 13 residues. Germline CDR1 reads SQVTM; CDR2 reads ANQGSEA. Unmatched junction bases numbered 9, after V lost 7 bases and J lost 7 bases. The starting material was PBMCs, obtained around 45 days after the first yellow fever vaccination. This receptor was taken from a man aged 18-30 years who received the YFV17D yellow fever vaccine. This chain joins TRBV29-1 and TRBJ2-1, with 8 bases that match TRBD2. The CDR3 protein is CSGTGTRGNEQFF. The CDR3 bases are TGCAGCGGAACCGGGACTAGGGGTAATGAGCAGTTCTTC.